This T cell receptor (beta chain) was captured by sequencing in a study of T cells expressing NK-cell markers. General study points: It is unclear if expanded NKG2C-expressing clones target HCMV antigens.

As regards this clonotype: Its specificity is unknown.

TCRdb reprocessed the 5' RACE reads and stores each CDR3 protein as one record, lacking DNA. Its table records about 300,000 distinct CDR3 sequences. This CDR3 spans 12 amino acids. The rearrangement uses TRBV12-3 or TRBV12-4 and TRBJ2-7; TCRdb proposes TRBD1, but this gene call is untestable without DNA. This TCR came from a woman between 18 and 70 years old in good health. What was sequenced was blood T cells: a sorted CD56 or NKG2C T cell subset, CD4+ or CD8+ T cells, or bulk PBMC T cells (not recorded which). The chain's CDR3 is CASSLRPLGQYF.